This T cell receptor beta chain emerged from a study of blood T cells in healthy people across ages. Study-level points and caveats: PBMCs went unsorted, and a conclusive naive versus antigen-experienced comparison was therefore prevented.

This clonotype was observed a handful of times. The antigen is not known. The CDR3 is 15 amino acids. Germline CDR1 reads DFQATT; CDR2 reads SNEGSKA (reference sequence). V lost 4 bases, J lost 0 bases, and 14 bases lay in between. The use of a sample-barcoded 5' primer and a J-beta primer mix characterized a second PCR of about 7 to 12 cycles. TCRdb reanalysed the 5' RACE reads using MiXCR and keeps one entry per CDR3 protein. The data contain about 1.1 million distinct CDR3 sequences, 35% to 45% of them singletons. Caucasian, healthy and from Russia, the donors were aged between 6 and 90. Isolating PBMCs gave at least 6 million of these cells per sample.

The chain recombines TRBV20-1 with TRBJ2-3; D gene unclear. Sample: blood. This receptor was obtained from a man younger than 35 in good health. CDR3 in amino acids: CSATDGRISTDTQYF. The CDR3 nucleotides are TGCAGTGCTACTGACGGGCGGATAAGCACAGATACGCAGTATTTT.